The 27 T cell receptor beta chains in this list originate from one sample, sequenced in a study of molecular identifiers for immune sequencing clone quantification. TCRdb re-called the PCR reads with MiXCR, one entry per CDR3 protein. The sample comprises about 640,000 distinct CDR3 sequences, nearly 20% of which are singletons, and 0.85% rests with the top ten. Sequencing was performed on naive CD8+ T cells from blood, with Jurkat cell RNA spiked in. This sample's subset: FACS-sorted CD8+CD4-CCR7+CD45RA+ naive T cells. The receptors derive from a human donor in good health. Some libraries in this study had Jurkat cell RNA spiked in.

This clonotype came up many times. The chain combines TRBV20-1 with TRBJ2-2; TRBD2 agrees at 7 bases. Germline trimming cut 0 bases from V and 4 bases from J; bases unmatched to any gene: 8. This CDR3 is 16 amino acids long. Germline values: CDR1 DFQATT, CDR2 SNEGSKA (reference sequence). DNA for the CDR3: TGCAGTGCTAGAGATTGGGGCGGGAGCAGCACCGGGGAGCTGTTTTTT. Its translation: CSARDWGGSSTGELFF.

As concerns this clonotype: A read error is possible here, since a much larger clone lies one base away. The chain carries TRBV9 and TRBJ1-1; D is undetermined. This CDR3 comprises 15 residues. CDR1 is SGDLS and CDR2 is YYNGEE in the germline V gene. CDR3 nucleotides: TGTGCCAGCAGCGTAGAGCCGACTATGAACACTGAAACTTTCTTT. Translating it yields CASSVEPTMNTETFF. Drawing the rest from reference TRBV9 and TRBJ1-1, the complete variable domain is DSGVTQTPKHLITATGQRVTLRCSPRSGDLSVYWYQQSLDQGLQFLIQYYNGEERAKGNILERFSAQQFPDLHSELNLSSLELGDSALYFCASSVEPTMNTETFFGQGTRLTVV.

A remark on this clonotype: Being one base from a much bigger clone, this may be a read error. Because the CDR3 is missing its conserved closing phenylalanine or tryptophan, this is likely a read error. The J gene is TRBJ2-1, the V gene TRBV19; 10 bases map to TRBD2. Germline lookup yields CDR1 LNHDA and CDR2 SQIVND (reference sequence). This CDR3 has 15 residues. Trimming at V came to 5 bases and at J to 6 bases, leaving 7 bases not matched to a gene. The CDR3 protein is CASSALAGVSNEQFL. CDR3 in DNA: TGTGCCAGTAGTGCCCTAGCGGGAGTATCCAATGAGCAGTTCCTC.

This clonotype was counted many times. The chain has TRBV11-2 and TRBJ2-1, with TRBD2 matching 16 bases. Germline V gene sequence: CDR1 SGHAT, CDR2 FQNNGV. V lost 5 bases and J lost 7; bases outside the gene matches: 11. The CDR3 contains 18 residues. The CDR3 reads CASSPYGTSGGAGNEQFF. The CDR3 coding sequence is TGTGCCAGCAGCCCCTACGGGACTAGCGGGGGGGCGGGGAATGAGCAGTTCTTC. Using reference TRBV11-2 and TRBJ2-1 for the parts outside the CDR3, the full variable domain is EAGVAQSPRYKIIEKRQSVAFWCNPISGHATLYWYQQILGQGPKLLIQFQNNGVVDDSQLPKDRFSAERLKGVDSTLKIQPAKLEDSAVYLCASSPYGTSGGAGNEQFFGPGTRLTVL.

About this clonotype itself: A single base separates this from a much larger clone, so it may be a read error. The J gene is TRBJ1-4, the V gene TRBV11-2, with D unresolved. The CDR3 contains 12 residues. Germline V gives CDR1 SGHAT, CDR2 FQNNGV. CDR3 amino acids: CTSSLYSEKLFF. The CDR3 nucleotides are TGTACCAGCAGCTTATATTCTGAAAAACTGTTTTTT.

This clonotype was counted between two and nine times. A much larger clone lies one base from this, so it may be a read error. In nucleotides, the CDR3 is TGTGCCAGCAACCCGGGACAGGGAAGCGAGCAGTACTTC. Protein: CASNPGQGSEQYF. The chain uses TRBV9 and TRBJ2-7; TRBD1 matches 9 bases. The CDR3 has 13 residues. V lost 6 bases, J lost 6 bases, and 7 bases stayed unmatched. Looked up from germline, CDR1 is SGDLS and CDR2 is YYNGEE.

This clonotype has a count of ten or more. The J gene is TRBJ2-2, the V gene TRBV9; 9 bases map to TRBD1. Germline CDR1 SGDLS, CDR2 YYNGEE. After removal of 6 bases from V and 2 bases from J, the junction contained 11 bases not matched to a gene. The CDR3 covers 17 residues. Here the CDR3 reads CASISRQGDLNTGELFF. Written as DNA, the CDR3 is TGTGCCAGCATTTCCCGACAGGGGGATTTAAACACCGGGGAGCTGTTTTTT.

This clonotype was seen repeatedly, ten times or more. The V call is TRBV29-1, the J call TRBJ1-1; 7 bases map to TRBD1. From germline, CDR1 is SQVTM and CDR2 ANQGSEA. CDR3 length: 13 residues. V lost 4 bases, J lost 2 bases, and 4 bases stayed unmatched. The CDR3 bases are TGCAGCGTTGTACAGGGGTTTAACACTGAAGCTTTCTTT. Its translation is CSVVQGFNTEAFF.

In the case of this clonotype: This may come from a read error, since a much larger clone is one base off. The chain uses TRBV6-2 or TRBV6-3 and TRBJ2-1, with D perhaps matching TRBD1 or TRBD2 (5 bases each). Looked up from germline, CDR1 is MNHEY and CDR2 is SVGEGT. This CDR3 has 13 residues. CDR3 protein: CTSSRTRDDEQFF. In DNA form, the CDR3 reads TGTACCAGCAGCCGAACCCGGGACGATGAGCAGTTCTTC.

The CDR3 spells CATSDAGASGSYEQFF. CDR3 bases: TGTGCCACCAGTGACGCTGGGGCTAGCGGGAGCTATGAGCAGTTCTTC. The chain recombines TRBV24-1 with TRBJ2-1, with 10 bases aligning to TRBD2. This CDR3 contains 16 residues. Unmatched junction bases numbered 10, after V lost 4 bases and J lost 8 bases. The germline V gene encodes CDR1 KGHDR and CDR2 SFDVKD.

This clonotype appeared many times. V usage is TRBV7-9 and J usage is TRBJ1-5, with D possibly matching TRBD1 (5 bases). This CDR3 comprises 15 residues. Germline V gene lookup returns CDR1 SEHNR and CDR2 FQNEAQ (reference sequence). Trimming left V 1 base short and J 2 bases short, with 9 bases between. CDR3 bases: TGTGCCAGCAGCTTAGGGGGCCTTGGCAATCAGCCCCAGCATTTT. This sequence encodes CASSLGGLGNQPQHF.

The V gene is TRBV30, the J gene TRBJ2-1, with a tentative D call TRBD1 (6 bases). V lost 3 bases and J 12 bases, leaving 15 bases between the germline ends. The CDR3 consists of 12 residues. The germline V gene has CDR1 GTSNPN and CDR2 SVGIG (reference sequence). The CDR3 DNA is TGTGCCTGGAGCTTAAACAGGGTTGTGCAGTTCTTC. Translated: CAWSLNRVVQFF.

The chain combines TRBV4-1 with TRBJ2-7; no firm D call. The V gene lost 4 bases and the J gene lost 1 base, with 14 bases spanning the gap. Germline V gene data show CDR1 as MGHRA and CDR2 as YSYEKL. This CDR3 is built from 15 residues. CDR3 protein: CASSPLAGTSYEQYF. The CDR3 DNA reads TGCGCCAGCAGCCCGTTGGCAGGAACTTCCTACGAGCAGTACTTC.

Note on this clonotype: The CDR3 does not end in the conserved phenylalanine or tryptophan, so this is likely a read error. This rearrangement joins TRBV7-9 to TRBJ2-5; D is ambiguous. Germline CDR1 reads SEHNR; CDR2 reads FQNEAQ (reference sequence). The CDR3 runs to 13 residues. Trimming took off 8 bases at V and 2 bases at J, with 12 bases between the two ends. CDR3 amino acids: CASSMALQETQYL. In DNA, the CDR3 is TGTGCCAGCTCGATGGCGCTTCAAGAGACCCAGTACCTC.

J is TRBJ2-1 and V is TRBV7-2; TRBD2 might be the D (6 bases). This CDR3 comprises 11 residues. Trimming cost V 8 bases and J 9 bases, with 11 bases left between them. The germline V gene encodes CDR1 SGHTA and CDR2 FQGNSA. The CDR3, as DNA: TGTGCCAGCGGCCTGGGGGGTGAGCAGTTCTTC. Translated: CASGLGGEQFF.

The table lists this clonotype with a few counts. The CDR3 spells CASSLNRGHSEQFF. CDR3 nucleotides: TGCGCCAGCAGCTTGAACAGGGGGCATAGTGAGCAGTTCTTC. This chain connects TRBV5-1 to TRBJ2-1; 9 bases align to TRBD1. This CDR3 contains 14 residues. Germline loops: CDR1 SGHRS, CDR2 YFSETQ. J lost 9 bases, V lost 1 base, and 5 bases had no gene match.

This clonotype was detected many times. This chain connects TRBV9 to TRBJ2-5; 12 bases are a match to TRBD2. CDR3 length: 16 residues. From germline, CDR1 is SGDLS and CDR2 YYNGEE. After removal of 1 base from V and 5 bases from J, the junction contained 6 bases not matched to a gene. CDR3 in amino acids: CASSVNLAGGLETQYF. The CDR3 nucleotides read TGTGCCAGCAGCGTAAACCTAGCGGGGGGGCTGGAGACCCAGTACTTC.

This clonotype showed up many times. This chain joins TRBV20-1 and TRBJ1-5; 7 positions agree with TRBD1. J was trimmed by 1 base and V by 5 bases; bases with no gene match: 2. The germline V gene encodes CDR1 DFQATT and CDR2 SNEGSKA (reference sequence). The CDR3 runs 13 residues. The CDR3 DNA follows: TGCAGTGCTCAGGGGGACAGCAATCAGCCCCAGCATTTT. Its protein product is CSAQGDSNQPQHF.

Points on this clonotype: A much larger clonotype is one base distant, so this may be a read error. Because it lacks the conserved phenylalanine or tryptophan at the end, this CDR3 is likely a read error. The rearrangement links TRBV7-3 to TRBJ2-5; possible D gene TRBD2, 5 bases. Trimming removed 5 bases from V and 5 bases from J, with 21 bases in between. The CDR3 sequence is 16 residues long. CDR1 and CDR2 (germline): SGHTA, FQGTGA. In DNA form, the CDR3 reads TGTGCCAGCAGCCTAGGGTACGAGCGGAGAGGGGAGACCCAGTACCTC. Its protein product is CASSLGYERRGETQYL.

This clonotype was found many times. The V call is TRBV3-1, the J call TRBJ1-4; D is undetermined. In germline, CDR1 is LGHDT, CDR2 YNNKEL (reference sequence). The CDR3 is 15 residues long. V was pared by 1 base and J by 8 bases, with 14 bases between. The CDR3, as DNA: TGTGCCAGCAGCCAAGTAACTGTGGTTGGGGAAAAACTGTTTTTT. Encoded protein: CASSQVTVVGEKLFF.

This clonotype was seen at least ten times. This chain connects TRBV7-9 to TRBJ1-4; D ambiguous. This CDR3 has 13 residues. V was clipped by 5 bases and J by 5 bases, with 9 bases between them. Germline V gene sequence: CDR1 SEHNR, CDR2 FQNEAQ (reference sequence). For the CDR3, the DNA is TGTGCCAGCAGCCCAGCTCAGAATGAAAAACTGTTTTTT. Translating it yields CASSPAQNEKLFF.

The chain is built from TRBV7-9 and TRBJ2-1, with 10 bases lining up with TRBD2. The CDR3 has 19 residues. The germline CDR1 and CDR2 sequences are SEHNR and FQNEAQ (reference sequence). Trimming removed 4 bases from V and 1 base from J; junction bases left unmatched: 13. The CDR3 loop is CASSSTKRGLAWSYNEQFF. For the CDR3, the DNA is TGTGCCAGCAGCTCAACGAAAAGGGGACTAGCGTGGTCCTACAATGAGCAGTTCTTC.

This clonotype was counted many times. This chain connects TRBV6-2 or TRBV6-3 to TRBJ2-7; D is uncertain. V shed 8 bases and J shed 2 bases, with 19 bases lying between them. The CDR3 consists of 15 residues. CDR1 and CDR2 (germline): MNHEY, SVGEGT. This chain's CDR3 is CASGVITLRAYEQYF. The DNA for the CDR3 is TGTGCCAGCGGGGTAATAACCCTTCGAGCCTACGAGCAGTACTTC.

There are many counts of this clonotype. The chain employs TRBV12-5 and TRBJ2-7; the D is unclear. Germline V CDR1 and CDR2: LGHNT, FRNRAP. V lost 2 bases, J lost 5 bases, and 13 bases lay in between. This CDR3 comprises 14 residues. CDR3 in amino acids: CASGLFTRPNEQYF. For the CDR3, the DNA is TGTGCTAGTGGTTTGTTTACCCGGCCCAACGAGCAGTACTTC.

This clonotype showed up many times. V gene TRBV10-3 combines with J gene TRBJ2-1; D possibly corresponds to TRBD1 (5 bases). Germline CDR1 and CDR2: ENHRY and SYGVKD. CDR3 length: 15 residues. V lost 3 bases and J lost 8, with 17 bases in between. CDR3 loop: CAISDPREQAYEQFF. The CDR3 bases are TGTGCCATCAGTGACCCGAGAGAACAGGCTTATGAGCAGTTCTTC.

In this sample, this clonotype turned up a few times. The chain uses TRBV5-6 and TRBJ1-2; 9 nucleotides match TRBD1. This CDR3 is built from 17 residues. The V gene's germline CDR1 is SGHDT and CDR2 YYEEEE. The V segment lost 4 bases and the J segment 2 bases; nucleotides outside the gene matches: 12. The CDR3 DNA follows: TGTGCCAGCAGCCCCGCCTTACGGACAGGGGCGAACTATGGCTACACCTTC. This translates into CASSPALRTGANYGYTF.

The genes are TRBV2 and TRBJ2-7; 7 bases are a match to TRBD1. From germline, CDR1 is SNHLY and CDR2 FYNNEI. V dropped 4 bases and J dropped 3; count of bases not matched to a gene: 18. The CDR3 loop spans 18 amino acids. Here the CDR3 DNA reads TGTGCCAGCAGTGTAGTTGAAGATCGACAGGGCCCCCTCTACGAGCAGTACTTC. As protein: CASSVVEDRQGPLYEQYF.